This T cell receptor beta chain emerged from a study of OX40 agonist ivuxolimab in advanced cancers. This CDR3 spans 13 amino acids. Trimming left V 2 bases short and J 6 bases short, with 11 bases between. The germline V gene encodes CDR1 KGHSH and CDR2 LQKENI. Clones were sequenced by immunoSEQ multiplex PCR, and TCRdb holds only the in-frame ones, with some missing. The table shows 15,000 to 20,000 clones, with about 71% occurring only once. The sequence came from an adult with an advanced solid tumor such as melanoma, head and neck, liver or kidney cancer. The V call is TRBV18, the J call TRBJ2-7; D not certain. The specimen comprised CD4+ or CD8+ T cells sorted from blood, sampled in a trial of the OX40 agonist ivuxolimab. In DNA, the CDR3 is TGTGCCAGCTCACCAGGGGATGCGCCCGAGCAGTACTTC. It specifies CASSPGDAPEQYF. The variable domain in full, completed from reference TRBV18 and TRBJ2-7, reads NAGVMQNPRHLVRRRGQEARLRCSPMKGHSHVYWYRQLPEEGLKFMVYLQKENIIDESGMPKERFSAEFPKEGPSILRIQQVVRGDSAAYFCASSPGDAPEQYFGPGTRLTVT.